This is a list of T cell receptor beta chains from one sample in a study of cytomegalovirus exposure and HLA in healthy donors. Clones were sequenced by immunoSEQ multiplex PCR, and TCRdb holds only the in-frame ones, with some missing. The sample carries about 140,000 clones, approximately 82% recorded once. The sample consisted of PBMCs. Receptors were obtained from a man aged 25-45 years in good health and CMV-seropositive. Each CDR3 is given with its conserved first and last residue. The D gene is left open where the match is weak. For some rows the clone size is stated as once, few or many, or as a class when expanded; others skip it.

d_call: TRBD2
j_call: TRBJ2-7
clone_size: .
v_call: TRBV11-3
cdr3_aa: CASSLTRASGSNYEQYF
cdr3_nt: TGTGCCAGCAGCTTAACACGGGCTAGCGGGAGTAATTACGAGCAGTACTTC

d_call: TRBD1
j_call: TRBJ2-7
clone_size: .
v_call: TRBV18
cdr3_aa: CASSPPGQGFGYEQYF
cdr3_nt: TGTGCCAGCTCACCACCGGGACAGGGATTTGGTTACGAGCAGTACTTC

d_call: TRBD1
j_call: TRBJ2-3
clone_size: .
v_call: TRBV19
cdr3_aa: CASSPGQGTDTQYF
cdr3_nt: TGTGCCAGTAGCCCGGGACAGGGAACAGATACGCAGTATTTT

d_call: TRBD2
j_call: TRBJ2-7
clone_size: .
v_call: TRBV7-9
cdr3_aa: CASSPPGLATYEQYF
cdr3_nt: TGTGCCAGCAGCCCCCCGGGACTAGCTACCTACGAGCAGTACTTC

d_call: .
j_call: TRBJ2-7
clone_size: .
v_call: TRBV27
cdr3_aa: CASNMSAGGYEQYF
cdr3_nt: TGTGCCAGCAACATGTCGGCGGGCGGCTACGAGCAGTACTTC

d_call: TRBD1
j_call: TRBJ2-7
clone_size: .
v_call: TRBV9
cdr3_aa: CASSVTGGTHEQYF
cdr3_nt: TGTGCCAGCAGCGTAACAGGGGGGACCCACGAGCAGTACTTC

d_call: TRBD1
j_call: TRBJ1-1
clone_size: .
v_call: TRBV27
cdr3_aa: CASSSRGTANTEAFF
cdr3_nt: TGTGCCAGCAGTTCCCGGGGGACAGCGAACACTGAAGCTTTCTTT

d_call: TRBD2
j_call: TRBJ2-5
clone_size: .
v_call: TRBV7-6
cdr3_aa: CASSLDGRDGRETQYF
cdr3_nt: TGTGCCAGCAGCTTAGACGGGAGGGACGGGAGAGAGACCCAGTACTTC

d_call: TRBD2
j_call: TRBJ2-7
clone_size: .
v_call: TRBV19
cdr3_aa: CASSIGSGAFYEQYF
cdr3_nt: TGTGCCAGTAGTATTGGTAGCGGGGCTTTCTACGAGCAGTACTTC

d_call: TRBD1
j_call: TRBJ2-7
clone_size: .
v_call: TRBV30
cdr3_aa: CAWSVGDRPYEQYF
cdr3_nt: TGTGCCTGGAGTGTCGGGGACAGACCCTACGAGCAGTACTTC

d_call: .
j_call: TRBJ2-3
clone_size: .
v_call: TRBV6-4
cdr3_aa: CASSAQPLPMGTDTQYF
cdr3_nt: TGTGCCAGCAGTGCCCAACCTCTACCCATGGGCACAGATACGCAGTATTTT

d_call: TRBD1
j_call: TRBJ1-1
clone_size: .
v_call: TRBV27
cdr3_aa: CASSFTGGTEAFF
cdr3_nt: TGTGCCAGCAGTTTTACAGGGGGCACTGAAGCTTTCTTT

d_call: .
j_call: TRBJ1-1
clone_size: .
v_call: TRBV7-9
cdr3_aa: CASSLPTRQSGTEAFF
cdr3_nt: TGTGCCAGCAGCCTACCGACACGGCAGTCTGGCACTGAAGCTTTCTTT

d_call: TRBD1
j_call: TRBJ1-1
clone_size: few
v_call: TRBV18
cdr3_aa: CASSRQGDTEAFF
cdr3_nt: TGTGCCAGCTCGCGACAGGGGGACACTGAAGCTTTCTTT

d_call: .
j_call: TRBJ2-5
clone_size: .
v_call: TRBV7-2
cdr3_aa: CASSREEETQYF
cdr3_nt: TGTGCCAGCAGTCGAGAGGAAGAGACCCAGTACTTC

d_call: .
j_call: TRBJ2-4
clone_size: .
v_call: TRBV18
cdr3_aa: CASSSIQGQLDIQYF
cdr3_nt: TGTGCCAGCTCATCGATCCAGGGGCAGTTGGACATTCAGTACTTC

d_call: TRBD2
j_call: TRBJ2-5
clone_size: .
v_call: TRBV18
cdr3_aa: CASSLNTGGSVQETQYF
cdr3_nt: TGTGCCAGCTCACTCAACACGGGGGGGAGTGTACAAGAGACCCAGTACTTC

d_call: .
j_call: TRBJ2-5
clone_size: .
v_call: TRBV18
cdr3_aa: CASSPNGVQETQYF
cdr3_nt: TGTGCCAGCTCACCCAACGGGGTGCAAGAGACCCAGTACTTC

d_call: .
j_call: TRBJ1-5
clone_size: few
v_call: TRBV10-3
cdr3_aa: CAISETDSNQPQHF
cdr3_nt: TGTGCCATCAGTGAGACAGATAGCAATCAGCCCCAGCATTTT

d_call: TRBD1
j_call: TRBJ1-2
clone_size: .
v_call: TRBV6-5
cdr3_aa: CASRADRGEGYTF
cdr3_nt: TGTGCCAGCAGGGCGGACAGGGGGGAAGGCTACACCTTC

d_call: .
j_call: TRBJ2-7
clone_size: once
v_call: TRBV28
cdr3_aa: CASSTFYEQYF
cdr3_nt: TGTGCCAGCAGTACATTCTACGAGCAGTACTTC

d_call: .
j_call: TRBJ2-7
clone_size: .
v_call: TRBV6-5
cdr3_aa: CASNGGHEQYF
cdr3_nt: TGTGCCAGCAACGGGGGGCACGAGCAGTACTTC

d_call: .
j_call: TRBJ2-3
clone_size: .
v_call: TRBV5-1
cdr3_aa: CASSTDITADTQYF
cdr3_nt: TGCGCCAGTTCTACGGACATTACGGCAGATACGCAGTATTTT

d_call: TRBD1
j_call: TRBJ1-6
clone_size: .
v_call: TRBV18
cdr3_aa: CASSLDRGVTPLHF
cdr3_nt: TGTGCCAGCTCCCTTGACAGGGGTGTCACACCCCTCCACTTT

d_call: .
j_call: TRBJ2-4
clone_size: once
v_call: TRBV9
cdr3_aa: CASSAEGDAKNIQYF
cdr3_nt: TGTGCCAGCAGCGCCGAGGGGGACGCCAAAAACATTCAGTACTTC

d_call: .
j_call: TRBJ2-7
clone_size: few
v_call: TRBV7-6
cdr3_aa: CASSPWGGSSYEQYF
cdr3_nt: TGTGCCAGCAGCCCCTGGGGCGGCAGCTCCTACGAGCAGTACTTC

d_call: .
j_call: TRBJ2-5
clone_size: once
v_call: TRBV28
cdr3_aa: CASSLGQGPETQYF
cdr3_nt: TGTGCCAGCAGTTTAGGGCAGGGGCCAGAGACCCAGTACTTC

d_call: TRBD1
j_call: TRBJ1-5
clone_size: .
v_call: TRBV2
cdr3_aa: CASSTGGGQPQHF
cdr3_nt: TGTGCCAGCAGCACAGGGGGCGGTCAGCCCCAGCATTTT

d_call: TRBD2
j_call: TRBJ2-1
clone_size: .
v_call: TRBV7-2
cdr3_aa: CASSPTSGSINEQFF
cdr3_nt: TGTGCCAGCAGCCCAACTAGCGGGAGTATTAATGAGCAGTTCTTC

d_call: TRBD2
j_call: TRBJ2-3
clone_size: once
v_call: TRBV5-8
cdr3_aa: CASSEGLANALSTDTQYF
cdr3_nt: TGTGCCAGCAGCGAAGGACTAGCTAACGCCCTTAGCACAGATACGCAGTATTTT

d_call: .
j_call: TRBJ2-1
clone_size: .
v_call: TRBV4-1
cdr3_aa: CASSQVDLVSYNEQFF
cdr3_nt: TGCGCCAGCAGCCAGGTTGACTTGGTCTCCTACAATGAGCAGTTCTTC

d_call: .
j_call: TRBJ1-2
clone_size: .
v_call: TRBV2
cdr3_aa: CASSGLLSYGYTF
cdr3_nt: TGTGCCAGCAGTGGTCTCCTCTCCTATGGCTACACCTTC

d_call: .
j_call: TRBJ1-5
clone_size: .
v_call: TRBV6-1
cdr3_aa: CASSEQGEDQPQHF
cdr3_nt: TGTGCCAGCAGTGAACAGGGTGAGGATCAGCCCCAGCATTTT

d_call: TRBD1
j_call: TRBJ2-1
clone_size: .
v_call: TRBV27
cdr3_aa: CASGPGQGAYNEQFF
cdr3_nt: TGTGCCAGCGGTCCGGGACAGGGGGCCTACAATGAGCAGTTCTTC

d_call: TRBD1
j_call: TRBJ1-2
clone_size: .
v_call: TRBV6-6
cdr3_aa: CASTTDRRYGYTF
cdr3_nt: TGTGCCAGCACGACGGACAGGCGGTACGGCTACACCTTC

d_call: .
j_call: TRBJ2-3
clone_size: .
v_call: TRBV28
cdr3_aa: CASSLTPGADTQYF
cdr3_nt: TGTGCCAGCAGTTTAACACCCGGGGCAGATACGCAGTATTTT

d_call: .
j_call: TRBJ1-5
clone_size: .
v_call: TRBV2
cdr3_aa: CASSVPTGGSSNQPQHF
cdr3_nt: TGTGCCAGCAGTGTCCCCACGGGGGGCTCCAGCAATCAGCCCCAGCATTTT

d_call: .
j_call: TRBJ2-3
clone_size: .
v_call: TRBV29-1
cdr3_aa: CSVETGSNTDTQYF
cdr3_nt: TGCAGCGTTGAAACGGGGTCGAACACAGATACGCAGTATTTT

d_call: TRBD1
j_call: TRBJ2-7
clone_size: .
v_call: TRBV5-1
cdr3_aa: CASSPLGTGMGEQYF
cdr3_nt: TGCGCCAGCAGCCCCCTCGGGACAGGGATGGGGGAGCAGTACTTC

d_call: .
j_call: TRBJ2-2
clone_size: .
v_call: TRBV7-6
cdr3_aa: CASSPDPQGGELFF
cdr3_nt: TGTGCCAGCAGCCCGGATCCTCAGGGCGGGGAGCTGTTTTTT